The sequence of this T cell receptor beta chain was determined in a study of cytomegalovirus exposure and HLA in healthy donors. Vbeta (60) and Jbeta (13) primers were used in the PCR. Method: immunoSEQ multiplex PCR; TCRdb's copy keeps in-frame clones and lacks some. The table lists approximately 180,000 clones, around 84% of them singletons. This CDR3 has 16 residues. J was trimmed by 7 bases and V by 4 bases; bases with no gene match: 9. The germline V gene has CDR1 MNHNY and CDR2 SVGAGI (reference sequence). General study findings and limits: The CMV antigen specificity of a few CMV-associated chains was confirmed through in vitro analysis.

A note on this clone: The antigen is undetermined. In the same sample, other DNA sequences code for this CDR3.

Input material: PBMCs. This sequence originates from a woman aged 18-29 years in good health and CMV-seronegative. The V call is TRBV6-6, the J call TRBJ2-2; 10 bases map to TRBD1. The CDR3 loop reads CASSSRQGALDGELFF. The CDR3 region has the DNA TGTGCCAGCAGTTCGAGACAGGGGGCGCTTGACGGGGAGCTGTTTTTT.